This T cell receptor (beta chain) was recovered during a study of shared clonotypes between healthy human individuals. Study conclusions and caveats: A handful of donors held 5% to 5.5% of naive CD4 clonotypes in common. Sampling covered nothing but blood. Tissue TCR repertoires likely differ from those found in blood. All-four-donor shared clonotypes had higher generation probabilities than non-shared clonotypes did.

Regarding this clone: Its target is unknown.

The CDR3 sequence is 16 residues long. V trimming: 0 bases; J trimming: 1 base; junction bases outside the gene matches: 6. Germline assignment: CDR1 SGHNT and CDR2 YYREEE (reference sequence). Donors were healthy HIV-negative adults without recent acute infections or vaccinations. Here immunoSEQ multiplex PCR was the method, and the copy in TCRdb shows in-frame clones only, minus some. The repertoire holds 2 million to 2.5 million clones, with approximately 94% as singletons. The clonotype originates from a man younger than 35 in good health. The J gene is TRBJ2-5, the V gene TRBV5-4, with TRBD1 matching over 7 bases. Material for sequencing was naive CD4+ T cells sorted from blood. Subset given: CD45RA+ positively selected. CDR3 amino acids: CASSLATRGLQETQYF. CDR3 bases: TGTGCCAGCAGCTTGGCAACGAGGGGGCTCCAAGAGACCCAGTACTTC. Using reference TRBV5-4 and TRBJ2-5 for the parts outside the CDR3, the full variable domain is ETGVTQSPTHLIKTRGQQVTLRCSSQSGHNTVSWYQQALGQGPQFIFQYYREEENGRGNFPPRFSGLQFPNYSSELNVNALELDDSALYLCASSLATRGLQETQYFGPGTRLLVL.